The 3 T cell receptor beta chains presented below share a single source sample, sequenced in a study of low-dose radiotherapy and immunotherapy resistance in tumors. First-strand cDNA used TRAV- and TRBV-specific primers, covering alpha and beta chains. Amplification, which lasted 20 PCR cycles, used a constant-region primer and V-primer adapter to amplify TCRs. TCRdb reanalysed the reads using MiXCR and keeps one entry per CDR3 protein. The sample has some 16,000 distinct CDR3 sequences, around 70% seen once. The receptors were sampled from a human donor with advanced metastatic prostate, ovarian, gallbladder or colorectal cancer (not recorded which). This table probably holds off-target reads from a library built for another chain.

The chain has TRBV11-2 and TRBJ2-1; 10 nucleotides line up with TRBD1. The V gene end was trimmed by 1 base and the J gene end by 6 bases; junction bases not matched to a gene: 6. The germline V gene encodes CDR1 SGHAT and CDR2 FQNNGV. CDR3 length: 16 amino acids. As DNA, the CDR3 is TGTGCCAGCAGCTTAGCCGGGACAGGGGATTTCAATGAGCAGTTCTTC. Translating it yields CASSLAGTGDFNEQFF.

This chain joins TRBV7-2 and TRBJ1-5; no definite D call. V dropped 3 bases and J dropped 2 bases, with 5 bases sitting between them. Germline V lookup: CDR1 SGHTA, CDR2 FQGNSA. The CDR3 length is 13 residues. CDR3 protein: CASSLMGNQPQHF. CDR3 nucleotides: TGTGCCAGCAGCTTGATGGGCAATCAGCCCCAGCATTTT.

V gene TRBV7-8 combines with J gene TRBJ2-7, with TRBD2 as a possible D gene (6 bases). V dropped 5 bases and J dropped 4 bases, with 18 bases sitting between them. The CDR3 spans 15 residues. Germline-derived CDR1 and CDR2 are SGHVS and FQNEAQ. In nucleotides, the CDR3 is TGTGCCAGCAGCCCAGGAGGGGACCTCTTTTACGAGCAGTACTTC. Protein: CASSPGGDLFYEQYF.